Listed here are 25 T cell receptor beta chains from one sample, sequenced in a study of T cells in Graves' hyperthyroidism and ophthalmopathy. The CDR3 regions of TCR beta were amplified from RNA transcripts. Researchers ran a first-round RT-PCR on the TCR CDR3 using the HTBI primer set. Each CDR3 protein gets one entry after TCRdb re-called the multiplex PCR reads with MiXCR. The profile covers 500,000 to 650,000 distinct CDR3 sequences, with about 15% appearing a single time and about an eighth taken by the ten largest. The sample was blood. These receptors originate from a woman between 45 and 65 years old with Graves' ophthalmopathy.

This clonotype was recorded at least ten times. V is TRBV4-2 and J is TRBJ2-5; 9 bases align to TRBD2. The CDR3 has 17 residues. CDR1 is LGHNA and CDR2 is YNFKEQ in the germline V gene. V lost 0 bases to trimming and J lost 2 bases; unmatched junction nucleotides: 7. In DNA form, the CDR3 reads TGTGCCAGCAGCCAAGAAGGGGGGACTAGCACTCAAGAGACCCAGTACTTC. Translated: CASSQEGGTSTQETQYF.

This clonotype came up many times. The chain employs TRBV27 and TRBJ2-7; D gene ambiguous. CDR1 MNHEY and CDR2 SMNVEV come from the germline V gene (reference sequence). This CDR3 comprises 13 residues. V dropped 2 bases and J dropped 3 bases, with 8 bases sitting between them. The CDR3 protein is CASSLRHFYEQYF. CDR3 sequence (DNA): TGTGCCAGCAGTTTAAGGCACTTCTACGAGCAGTACTTC.

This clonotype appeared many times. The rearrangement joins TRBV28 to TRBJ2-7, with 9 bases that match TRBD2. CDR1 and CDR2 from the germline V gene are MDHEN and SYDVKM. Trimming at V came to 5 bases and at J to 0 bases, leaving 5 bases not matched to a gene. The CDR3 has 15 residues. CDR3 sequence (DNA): TGTGCCAGCAGTGCCAGCGGGAGGACCTCCTACGAGCAGTACTTC. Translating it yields CASSASGRTSYEQYF.

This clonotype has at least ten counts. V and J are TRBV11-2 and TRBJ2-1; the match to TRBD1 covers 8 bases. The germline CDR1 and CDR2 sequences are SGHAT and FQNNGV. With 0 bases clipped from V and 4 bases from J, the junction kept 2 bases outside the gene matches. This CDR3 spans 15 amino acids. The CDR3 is CASSLEDRVYNEQFF. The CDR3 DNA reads TGTGCCAGCAGCTTAGAGGACAGGGTTTACAATGAGCAGTTCTTC.

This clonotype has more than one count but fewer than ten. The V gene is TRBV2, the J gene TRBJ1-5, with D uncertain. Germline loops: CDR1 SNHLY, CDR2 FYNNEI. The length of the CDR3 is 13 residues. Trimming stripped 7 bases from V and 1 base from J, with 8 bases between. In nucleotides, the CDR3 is TGTGCCAGCACTTACAGAAGCAATCAGCCCCAGCATTTT. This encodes CASTYRSNQPQHF.

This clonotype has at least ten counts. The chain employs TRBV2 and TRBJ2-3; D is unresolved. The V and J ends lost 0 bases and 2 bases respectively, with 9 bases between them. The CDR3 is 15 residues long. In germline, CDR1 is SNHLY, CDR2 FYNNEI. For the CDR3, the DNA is TGTGCCAGCAGTGAAGCCAACCACCACACAGATACGCAGTATTTT. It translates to CASSEANHHTDTQYF. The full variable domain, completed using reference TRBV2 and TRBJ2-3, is EPEVTQTPSHQVTQMGQEVILRCVPISNHLYFYWYRQILGQKVEFLVSFYNNEISEKSEIFDDQFSVERPDGSNFTLKIRSTKLEDSAMYFCASSEANHHTDTQYFGPGTRLTVL.

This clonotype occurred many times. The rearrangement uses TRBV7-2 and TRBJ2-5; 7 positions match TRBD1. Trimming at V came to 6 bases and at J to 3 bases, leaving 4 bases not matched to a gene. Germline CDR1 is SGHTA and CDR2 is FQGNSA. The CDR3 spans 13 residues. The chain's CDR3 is CASRPGTEETQYF. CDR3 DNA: TGTGCCAGCAGACCCGGGACAGAAGAGACCCAGTACTTC. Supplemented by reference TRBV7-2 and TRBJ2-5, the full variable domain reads GAGVSQSPSNKVTEKGKDVELRCDPISGHTALYWYRQSLGQGLEFLIYFQGNSAPDKSGLPSDRFSAERTGGSVSTLTIQRTQQEDSAVYLCASRPGTEETQYFGPGTRLLVL.

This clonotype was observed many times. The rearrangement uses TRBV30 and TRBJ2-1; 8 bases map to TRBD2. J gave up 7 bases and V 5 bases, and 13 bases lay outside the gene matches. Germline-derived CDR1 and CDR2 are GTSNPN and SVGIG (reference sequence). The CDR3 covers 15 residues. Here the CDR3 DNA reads TGTGCCTGGGGACGATTAACGGGACTAGATAATGAGCAGTTCTTC. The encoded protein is CAWGRLTGLDNEQFF. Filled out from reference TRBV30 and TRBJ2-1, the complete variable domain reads SQTIHQWPATLVQPVGSPLSLECTVEGTSNPNLYWYRQAAGRGLQLLFYSVGIGQISSEVPQNLSASRPQDRQFILSSKKLLLSDSGFYLCAWGRLTGLDNEQFFGPGTRLTVL.

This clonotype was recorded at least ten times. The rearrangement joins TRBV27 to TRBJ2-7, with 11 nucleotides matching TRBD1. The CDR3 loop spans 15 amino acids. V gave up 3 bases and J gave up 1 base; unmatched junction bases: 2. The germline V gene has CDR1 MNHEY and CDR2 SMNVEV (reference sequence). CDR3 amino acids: CASSFGQGASYEQYF. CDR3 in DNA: TGTGCCAGCAGTTTTGGACAGGGGGCGTCCTACGAGCAGTACTTC.

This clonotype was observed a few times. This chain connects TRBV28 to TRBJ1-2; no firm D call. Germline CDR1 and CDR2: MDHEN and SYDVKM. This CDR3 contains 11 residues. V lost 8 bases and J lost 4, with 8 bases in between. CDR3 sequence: CASLRGYGYTF. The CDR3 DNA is TGTGCCAGCCTTCGAGGCTATGGCTACACCTTC.

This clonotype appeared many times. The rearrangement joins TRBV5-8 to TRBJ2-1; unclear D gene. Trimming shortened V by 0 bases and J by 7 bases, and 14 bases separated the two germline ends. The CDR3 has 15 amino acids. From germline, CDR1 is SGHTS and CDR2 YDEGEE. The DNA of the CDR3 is TGTGCCAGCAGCTTGGGACCGCGCGCACCGAATGAGCAGTTCTTC. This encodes CASSLGPRAPNEQFF.

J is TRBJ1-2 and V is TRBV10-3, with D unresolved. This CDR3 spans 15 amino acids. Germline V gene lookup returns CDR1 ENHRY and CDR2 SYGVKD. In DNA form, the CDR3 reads TGTGCTTCTTTGGAAAGAGACCGGATCCTCTATGGCTACACCTTC. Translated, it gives CASLERDRILYGYTF.

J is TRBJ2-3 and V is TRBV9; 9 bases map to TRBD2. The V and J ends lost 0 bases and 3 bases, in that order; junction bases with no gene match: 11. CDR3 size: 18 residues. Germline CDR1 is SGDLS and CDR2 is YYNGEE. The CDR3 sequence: CASSVVMAGGLVTDTQYF. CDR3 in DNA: TGTGCCAGCAGCGTAGTAATGGCGGGAGGGCTGGTGACAGATACGCAGTATTTT.

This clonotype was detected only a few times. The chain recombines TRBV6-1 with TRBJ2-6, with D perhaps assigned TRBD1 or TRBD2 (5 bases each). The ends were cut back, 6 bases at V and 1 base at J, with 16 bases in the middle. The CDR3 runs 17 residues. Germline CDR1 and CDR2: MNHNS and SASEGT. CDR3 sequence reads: CASSQRGSLSGANVLTF. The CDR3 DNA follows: TGTGCCAGCAGCCAACGGGGCAGTTTATCTGGGGCCAACGTCCTGACTTTC.

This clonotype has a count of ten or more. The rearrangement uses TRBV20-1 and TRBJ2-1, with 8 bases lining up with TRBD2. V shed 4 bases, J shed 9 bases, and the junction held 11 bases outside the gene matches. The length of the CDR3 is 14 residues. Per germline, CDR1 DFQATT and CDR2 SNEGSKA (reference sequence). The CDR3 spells CSATTPGLGIEQFF. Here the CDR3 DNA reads TGCAGTGCTACGACCCCGGGACTAGGAATTGAGCAGTTCTTC.

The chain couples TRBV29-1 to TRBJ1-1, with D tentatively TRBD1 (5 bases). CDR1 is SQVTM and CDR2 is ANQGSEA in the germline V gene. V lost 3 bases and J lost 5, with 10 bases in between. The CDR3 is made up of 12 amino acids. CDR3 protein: CSVDVRGTEAFF. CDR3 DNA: TGCAGCGTTGATGTGAGGGGAACTGAAGCTTTCTTT.

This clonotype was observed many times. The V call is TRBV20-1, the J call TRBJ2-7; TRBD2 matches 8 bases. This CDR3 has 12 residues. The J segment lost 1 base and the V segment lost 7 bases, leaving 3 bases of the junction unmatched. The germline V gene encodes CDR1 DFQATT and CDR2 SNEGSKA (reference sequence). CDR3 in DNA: TGCAGTGTAGGACTAGCTTCCTACGAGCAGTACTTC. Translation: CSVGLASYEQYF.

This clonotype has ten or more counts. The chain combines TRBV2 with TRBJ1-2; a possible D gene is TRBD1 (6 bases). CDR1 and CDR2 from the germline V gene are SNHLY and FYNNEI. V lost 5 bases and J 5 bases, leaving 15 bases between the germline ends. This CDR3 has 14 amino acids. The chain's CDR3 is CASSPLGGAYGYTF. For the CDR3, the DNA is TGTGCCAGCAGTCCCCTGGGGGGGGCGTATGGCTACACCTTC.

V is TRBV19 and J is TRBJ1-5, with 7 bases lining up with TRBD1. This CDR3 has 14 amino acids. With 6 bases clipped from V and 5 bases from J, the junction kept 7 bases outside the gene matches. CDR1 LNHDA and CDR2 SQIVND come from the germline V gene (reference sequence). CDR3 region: CASSLRQGYQPQHF. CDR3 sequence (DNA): TGTGCCAGTAGCCTTAGACAGGGCTATCAGCCCCAGCATTTT.

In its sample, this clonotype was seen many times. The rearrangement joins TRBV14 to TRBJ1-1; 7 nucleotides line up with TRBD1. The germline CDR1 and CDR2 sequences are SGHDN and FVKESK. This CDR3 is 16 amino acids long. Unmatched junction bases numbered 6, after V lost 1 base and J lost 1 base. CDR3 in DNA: TGTGCCAGCAGCCAAGGACAGGGTTTTTCGAACACTGAAGCTTTCTTT. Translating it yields CASSQGQGFSNTEAFF.

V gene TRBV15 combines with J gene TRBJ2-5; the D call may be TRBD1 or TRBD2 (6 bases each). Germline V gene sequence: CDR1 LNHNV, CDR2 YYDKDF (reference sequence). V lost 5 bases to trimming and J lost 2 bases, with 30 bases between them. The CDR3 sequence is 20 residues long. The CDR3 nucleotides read TGTGCCACCAGCGAGACCGGGACATACAAAGCGGGCCCGCTTCAAGAGACCCAGTACTTC. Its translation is CATSETGTYKAGPLQETQYF.

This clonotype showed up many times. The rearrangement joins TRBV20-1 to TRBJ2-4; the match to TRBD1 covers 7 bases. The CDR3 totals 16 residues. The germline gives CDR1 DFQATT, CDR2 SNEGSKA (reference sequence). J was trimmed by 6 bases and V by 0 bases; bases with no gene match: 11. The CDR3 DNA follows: TGCAGTGCTAGAGATCTCTTAAGGGACAGAATAAACATTCAGTACTTC. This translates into CSARDLLRDRINIQYF.

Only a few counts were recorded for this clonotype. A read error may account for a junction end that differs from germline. This CDR3 reads CARSHWRTENTEAFF. The CDR3 nucleotides read TGTGCCAGGAGCCATTGGAGGACGGAGAACACTGAAGCTTTCTTT. The chain combines TRBV14 with TRBJ1-1; D remains ambiguous. This CDR3 spans 15 amino acids. Germline lookup yields CDR1 SGHDN and CDR2 FVKESK. The full variable domain, completed using reference TRBV14 and TRBJ1-1, is EAGVTQFPSHSVIEKGQTVTLRCDPISGHDNLYWYRRVMGKEIKFLLHFVKESKQDESGMPNNRFLAERTGGTYSTLKVQPAELEDSGVYFCARSHWRTENTEAFFGQGTRLTVV.

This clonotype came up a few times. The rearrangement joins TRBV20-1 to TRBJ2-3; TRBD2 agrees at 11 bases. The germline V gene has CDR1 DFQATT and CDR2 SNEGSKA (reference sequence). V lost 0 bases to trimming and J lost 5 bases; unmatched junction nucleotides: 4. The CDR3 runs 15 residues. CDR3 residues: CSARDLTSGRDTQYF. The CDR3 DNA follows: TGCAGTGCTAGAGATTTAACTAGCGGGAGAGATACGCAGTATTTT.

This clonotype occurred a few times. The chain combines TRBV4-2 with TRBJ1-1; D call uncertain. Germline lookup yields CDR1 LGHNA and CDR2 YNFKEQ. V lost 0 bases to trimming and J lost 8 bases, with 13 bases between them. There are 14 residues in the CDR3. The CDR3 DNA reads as TGTGCCAGCAGCCAAGATCTTGGTGACGGAGAAGCTTTCTTT. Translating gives CASSQDLGDGEAFF.